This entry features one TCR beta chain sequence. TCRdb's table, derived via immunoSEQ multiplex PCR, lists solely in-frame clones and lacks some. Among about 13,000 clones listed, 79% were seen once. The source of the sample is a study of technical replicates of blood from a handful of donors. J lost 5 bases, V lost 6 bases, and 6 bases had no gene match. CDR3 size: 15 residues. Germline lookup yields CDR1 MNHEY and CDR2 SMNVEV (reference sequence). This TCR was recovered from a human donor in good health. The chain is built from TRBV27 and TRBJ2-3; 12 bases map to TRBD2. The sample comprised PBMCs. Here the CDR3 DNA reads TGTGCCAGCAGCCTAGCGGGAGGGCCTATAGATACGCAGTATTTT. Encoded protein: CASSLAGGPIDTQYF.